These 15 T cell receptor beta chains were all obtained from the same sample, sequenced in a study of T cell clonotyping in hematopoietic cell transplantation. The protocol was immunoSEQ multiplex PCR, while the TCRdb copy is restricted to in-frame clones and leaves out a portion. The sample lists 15,000 to 20,000 clones, approximately 85% occurring once. The sequencing input was peripheral blood mononuclear cells. The receptors were sampled from a woman aged 40 to 50 in good health. Some clones in this sample may be carry-over from other donors' samples.

The rearrangement joins TRBV6-6 to TRBJ2-7; D may be TRBD1 or TRBD2 (5 bases each). The CDR3 sequence is 13 residues long. Deletions cut 2 bases from V and 5 bases from J, with 10 bases between. Germline CDR1 MNHNY, CDR2 SVGAGI (reference sequence). The CDR3 reads CASSYMLGDEQYF. CDR3 bases: TGTGCCAGCAGTTACATGTTGGGGGACGAGCAGTACTTC.

DNA of the CDR3: TGTGCCAGCGCTTCGGGGGCATACGAGCAGTACTTC. This gives the protein CASASGAYEQYF. The chain couples TRBV25-1 to TRBJ2-7; the D gene could be TRBD1 or TRBD2 (6 bases each). V was pared by 8 bases and J by 4 bases, with 12 bases between. Looked up from germline, CDR1 is MGHDK and CDR2 is SYGVNS. The length of the CDR3 is 12 residues.

The chain has TRBV7-6 and TRBJ2-2, with 10 bases identical to TRBD1. Per the germline V gene, CDR1 is SGHVS and CDR2 is FNYEAQ. The CDR3 extends over 15 amino acids. J lost 2 bases, V lost 5 bases, and 2 bases had no gene match. The CDR3 loop is CASSRTGGNTGELFF. As DNA, the CDR3 is TGTGCCAGCAGCAGGACAGGGGGAAACACCGGGGAGCTGTTTTTT.

The V gene is TRBV7-2, the J gene TRBJ2-5, with TRBD1 as a possible D gene (6 bases). CDR1 is SGHTA, CDR2 FQGNSA, per germline. CDR3 length equals 14 residues. Trimming stripped 5 bases from V and 0 bases from J, with 10 bases between. The CDR3 loop reads CASSPQGYQETQYF. As DNA, the CDR3 is TGTGCCAGCAGCCCACAGGGTTACCAAGAGACCCAGTACTTC.

This clone was seen a handful of times. This chain joins TRBV5-1 and TRBJ1-2; D uncertain. CDR3 length: 14 amino acids. V was clipped by 2 bases and J by 0 bases, with 8 bases between them. Looked up from germline, CDR1 is SGHRS and CDR2 is YFSETQ. CDR3 nucleotide sequence: TGCGCCAGCAGCTTACAGACAACTAACTATGGCTACACCTTC. Its translation is CASSLQTTNYGYTF. Full variable domain (remainder filled in from reference TRBV5-1 and TRBJ1-2): KAGVTQTPRYLIKTRGQQVTLSCSPISGHRSVSWYQQTPGQGLQFLFEYFSETQRNKGNFPGRFSGRQFSNSRSEMNVSTLELGDSALYLCASSLQTTNYGYTFGSGTRLTVV.

This chain connects TRBV7-6 to TRBJ2-7; D unclear. Germline values: CDR1 SGHVS, CDR2 FNYEAQ. V gave up 5 bases and J gave up 5 bases, with 10 bases separating them. There are 12 residues in the CDR3. The DNA for the CDR3 is TGTGCCAGCAGCCATGTCCAAAACGAGCAGTACTTC. Translation gives CASSHVQNEQYF.

The rearrangement joins TRBV25-1 to TRBJ1-2; D might be TRBD1 (5 bases). Trimming stripped 6 bases from V and 8 bases from J, with 13 bases between. The CDR3 totals 12 residues. Looked up from germline, CDR1 is MGHDK and CDR2 is SYGVNS. As DNA, the CDR3 is TGTGCCAGCAGAGACGGACACGGCGGCTACACCTTC. Translation: CASRDGHGGYTF.

The gene calls are TRBV4-2 and TRBJ2-7, with 7 bases aligning to TRBD1. The V and J ends lost 0 bases and 7 bases, in that order; junction bases with no gene match: 12. The germline CDR1 and CDR2 sequences are LGHNA and YNFKEQ. CDR3 size: 16 residues. CDR3 loop: CASSQDNRGVRGEQYF. In DNA form, the CDR3 reads TGTGCCAGCAGCCAAGATAATCGAGGGGTCAGGGGGGAGCAGTACTTC.

J is TRBJ2-3 and V is TRBV2; weak D call: TRBD1 (5 bases). V was pared by 7 bases and J by 2 bases, with 19 bases between. Germline lookup yields CDR1 SNHLY and CDR2 FYNNEI. The CDR3 is made up of 16 amino acids. CDR3: CASTEGDSTYTDTQYF. The CDR3 DNA reads TGTGCCAGCACCGAAGGAGACAGCACTTACACAGATACGCAGTATTTT.

The chain combines TRBV5-1 with TRBJ2-1; D unclear. The CDR3 extends over 15 amino acids. From germline, CDR1 is SGHRS and CDR2 YFSETQ. Trimming took 0 bases from V and 4 from J, leaving 11 bases between them. The CDR3 nucleotides read TGCGCCAGCAGCTTGGCCCGACACCTATACAATGAGCAGTTCTTC. As protein: CASSLARHLYNEQFF. The complete variable domain, with remaining parts taken from reference TRBV5-1 and TRBJ2-1, reads KAGVTQTPRYLIKTRGQQVTLSCSPISGHRSVSWYQQTPGQGLQFLFEYFSETQRNKGNFPGRFSGRQFSNSRSEMNVSTLELGDSALYLCASSLARHLYNEQFFGPGTRLTVL.

This chain connects TRBV5-1 to TRBJ1-2, with D tentatively TRBD1 (5 bases). This CDR3 contains 16 residues. Germline V CDR1 and CDR2: SGHRS, YFSETQ. The V gene lost 4 bases and the J gene lost 1 base, with 17 bases spanning the gap. The CDR3 loop is CASSTIRGTVNYGYTF. Written as DNA, the CDR3 is TGCGCCAGCAGCACTATACGAGGGACTGTTAACTATGGCTACACCTTC.

The chain links TRBV30 to TRBJ1-3; D is uncertain. Germline CDR1 reads GTSNPN; CDR2 reads SVGIG (reference sequence). The V end lost 1 base, the J end lost 7 bases, and 5 bases lay between the germline ends. This CDR3 is built from 11 residues. The CDR3 protein is CAWSDTNTIYF. In DNA, the CDR3 is TGTGCCTGGAGTGATACGAACACCATATATTTT.

This chain links TRBV6-5 with TRBJ2-3, with D uncertain. Germline-derived CDR1 and CDR2 are MNHEY and SVGAGI. The ends were cut back, 5 bases at V and 0 bases at J, with 6 bases in the middle. The CDR3 totals 13 residues. The CDR3 sequence: CASSTPSTDTQYF. In DNA form, the CDR3 reads TGTGCCAGCAGTACACCTAGCACAGATACGCAGTATTTT.

On this clone itself: The same CDR3 is also encoded by other DNA sequences in this sample. The chain recombines TRBV2 with TRBJ1-6; D unclear. Trimming removed 10 bases from V and 4 bases from J, with 11 bases in between. This CDR3 is 13 amino acids long. In germline, CDR1 is SNHLY, CDR2 FYNNEI. The CDR3 bases are TGTGCCACTCAACCGACGTATAATTCACCCCTCCACTTT. Its translation: CATQPTYNSPLHF.

The chain recombines TRBV7-2 with TRBJ2-5; D is possibly TRBD1 (6 bases). The V and J ends lost 5 bases and 5 bases respectively, with 12 bases between them. The CDR3 has 13 amino acids. Germline V CDR1 and CDR2: SGHTA, FQGNSA. The CDR3 region has the DNA TGTGCCAGCAGCGGCGGAAGGGGGGAGACCCAGTACTTC. It codes for CASSGGRGETQYF.